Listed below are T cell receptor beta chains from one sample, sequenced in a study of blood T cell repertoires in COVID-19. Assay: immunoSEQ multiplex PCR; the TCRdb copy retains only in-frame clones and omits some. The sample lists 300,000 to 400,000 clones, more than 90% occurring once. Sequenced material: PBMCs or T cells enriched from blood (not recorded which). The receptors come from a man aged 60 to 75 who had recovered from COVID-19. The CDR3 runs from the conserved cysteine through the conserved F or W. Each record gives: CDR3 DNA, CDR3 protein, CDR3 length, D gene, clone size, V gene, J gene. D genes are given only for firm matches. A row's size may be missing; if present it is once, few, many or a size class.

CDR3nt: TGTGCCAGCAGCTTGATGACAGGGGTTAACTATGGCTACACCTTC
CDR3aa: CASSLMTGVNYGYTF
len: 15
d_gene: TRBD1
abundance: -
v_gene: TRBV5-4
j_gene: TRBJ1-2

CDR3nt: TGTGCCACCAGCAGACCAGGGGAGACCGGATTGAAGGATCAGCCCCAGCATTTT
CDR3aa: CATSRPGETGLKDQPQHF
len: 18
d_gene: -
abundance: -
v_gene: TRBV15
j_gene: TRBJ1-5

CDR3nt: TGTGCCAGCAGCCGGGCGGGGGGGAAATACGAGCAGTACTTC
CDR3aa: CASSRAGGKYEQYF
len: 14
d_gene: TRBD2
abundance: -
v_gene: TRBV3-1/TRBV3-2
j_gene: TRBJ2-7

CDR3nt: TGTGCCAGCAGCCAAGATCGGGAGCTATCCGAGCAGTACTTC
CDR3aa: CASSQDRELSEQYF
len: 14
d_gene: -
abundance: -
v_gene: TRBV14
j_gene: TRBJ2-7

CDR3nt: TGTGCCAGCAGCGCCAAGGGGGTTTACCAAGAGACCCAGTACTTC
CDR3aa: CASSAKGVYQETQYF
len: 15
d_gene: -
abundance: -
v_gene: TRBV9
j_gene: TRBJ2-5

CDR3nt: TGTGCCAGCAGCTTCGGTGGGGGCGGGGGCAATGAGCAGTTCTTC
CDR3aa: CASSFGGGGGNEQFF
len: 15
d_gene: -
abundance: once
v_gene: TRBV5-4
j_gene: TRBJ2-1

CDR3nt: TGTGCCAGCAGCTTTGATGGGGGGTCGTTATACAATGAGCAGTTCTTC
CDR3aa: CASSFDGGSLYNEQFF
len: 16
d_gene: -
abundance: -
v_gene: TRBV5-6
j_gene: TRBJ2-1

CDR3nt: TGTGCCACCAGTGATTCGGTGTATCAGCCCCAGCATTTT
CDR3aa: CATSDSVYQPQHF
len: 13
d_gene: -
abundance: -
v_gene: TRBV24-1
j_gene: TRBJ1-5

CDR3nt: TGTGCCAGCAGCCTCACAGGGGGCAGTAATTCACCCCTCCACTTT
CDR3aa: CASSLTGGSNSPLHF
len: 15
d_gene: TRBD1
abundance: few
v_gene: TRBV6-5
j_gene: TRBJ1-6

CDR3nt: TGTGCCAGCAGCGAGGCGGGGGGGAGCTCCTACAATGAGCAGTTCTTC
CDR3aa: CASSEAGGSSYNEQFF
len: 16
d_gene: TRBD2
abundance: -
v_gene: TRBV5-4
j_gene: TRBJ2-1

CDR3nt: TGTGCCAGCACCCCGAACGGTAACACTGAAGCTTTCTTT
CDR3aa: CASTPNGNTEAFF
len: 13
d_gene: -
abundance: -
v_gene: TRBV27
j_gene: TRBJ1-1

CDR3nt: TGTGCCAGCAGTTCGATAGGGGGCCCGCAGTTCTTC
CDR3aa: CASSSIGGPQFF
len: 12
d_gene: TRBD1
abundance: once
v_gene: TRBV6-5
j_gene: TRBJ2-1

CDR3nt: TGCGCCAGCAGCTTGGCCCTAGCGGGGGGGGAGCAGTTCTTC
CDR3aa: CASSLALAGGEQFF
len: 14
d_gene: TRBD2
abundance: -
v_gene: TRBV5-1
j_gene: TRBJ2-1

CDR3nt: TGTGCTAGTGGTTTGGACTCGACAAGGCACGGCTACACCTTC
CDR3aa: CASGLDSTRHGYTF
len: 14
d_gene: -
abundance: -
v_gene: TRBV12-5
j_gene: TRBJ1-2

CDR3nt: TGTGCCAGCAGCTTAGCGGGGCGAGGGAACACTGAAGCTTTCTTT
CDR3aa: CASSLAGRGNTEAFF
len: 15
d_gene: -
abundance: few
v_gene: TRBV7-9
j_gene: TRBJ1-1

CDR3nt: TGTGCCATCGGCCGGACTAGCGGGGGAGACAATGAGCAGTTCTTC
CDR3aa: CAIGRTSGGDNEQFF
len: 15
d_gene: TRBD2
abundance: -
v_gene: TRBV10-3
j_gene: TRBJ2-1

CDR3nt: TGTGCCAGCAGCAATCACGGCTACGAGCAGTACTTC
CDR3aa: CASSNHGYEQYF
len: 12
d_gene: -
abundance: -
v_gene: TRBV7-2
j_gene: TRBJ2-7

CDR3nt: TGTGCCACCAGCAGCGGACAGAGCGGACTAGATACGCAGTATTTT
CDR3aa: CATSSGQSGLDTQYF
len: 15
d_gene: -
abundance: -
v_gene: TRBV15
j_gene: TRBJ2-3

CDR3nt: TGTGCCAGCAGTCCTCGGCTAGCTACCCCCAATGAGCAGTTCTTC
CDR3aa: CASSPRLATPNEQFF
len: 15
d_gene: -
abundance: -
v_gene: TRBV6-5
j_gene: TRBJ2-1

CDR3nt: TGTGCCAGCAGTGCTGATCGGGGGGGCTTCAATGAGCAGTTCTTC
CDR3aa: CASSADRGGFNEQFF
len: 15
d_gene: TRBD2
abundance: -
v_gene: TRBV2
j_gene: TRBJ2-1

CDR3nt: TGTGCCAGCAGTTACTCTTCGGGAGAGACCCAGTACTTC
CDR3aa: CASSYSSGETQYF
len: 13
d_gene: -
abundance: -
v_gene: TRBV6-6
j_gene: TRBJ2-5

CDR3nt: TGTGCCAGTAGAAGATCCGGGACAGCCAACACTGAAGCTTTCTTT
CDR3aa: CASRRSGTANTEAFF
len: 15
d_gene: TRBD1
abundance: -
v_gene: TRBV19
j_gene: TRBJ1-1

CDR3nt: TGTGCCAGCAGCTGGGGGGGGTCAGGAGTGAGAAACACCATATATTTT
CDR3aa: CASSWGGSGVRNTIYF
len: 16
d_gene: -
abundance: -
v_gene: TRBV7-2
j_gene: TRBJ1-3

CDR3nt: TGCAGCCCTACCGAAAAGTATAGAAACATTCAGTACTTC
CDR3aa: CSPTEKYRNIQYF
len: 13
d_gene: -
abundance: -
v_gene: TRBV29-1
j_gene: TRBJ2-4

CDR3nt: TGTGCCAGCAGCCAAGGATATGGGGCAGGGATGACTGAAGCTTTCTTT
CDR3aa: CASSQGYGAGMTEAFF
len: 16
d_gene: -
abundance: once
v_gene: TRBV14
j_gene: TRBJ1-1

CDR3nt: TGTGCCAGCAGCTTAATCCCTAGCGGGAGGGTGGCAGATACGCAGTATTTT
CDR3aa: CASSLIPSGRVADTQYF
len: 17
d_gene: TRBD2
abundance: -
v_gene: TRBV7-6
j_gene: TRBJ2-3

CDR3nt: TGCAGCGTTGCTTCGAGACAAAATCAGCCCCAGCATTTT
CDR3aa: CSVASRQNQPQHF
len: 13
d_gene: -
abundance: -
v_gene: TRBV29-1
j_gene: TRBJ1-5

CDR3nt: TGTGCCAGCAGCGGGGGGCTTATCACAGATACGCAGTATTTT
CDR3aa: CASSGGLITDTQYF
len: 14
d_gene: -
abundance: -
v_gene: TRBV9
j_gene: TRBJ2-3

CDR3nt: TGCAGCGTTGTACAGGGGATCCACACCGGGGAGCTGTTTTTT
CDR3aa: CSVVQGIHTGELFF
len: 14
d_gene: TRBD1
abundance: -
v_gene: TRBV29-1
j_gene: TRBJ2-2

CDR3nt: TGCGCCAGCAGCTTTACTAGCGGGCTAACCTACAATGAGCAGTTCTTC
CDR3aa: CASSFTSGLTYNEQFF
len: 16
d_gene: TRBD2
abundance: -
v_gene: TRBV5-1
j_gene: TRBJ2-1

CDR3nt: TGTGCCAGCAGTTTGGAGGGCCCGTACGAGCAGTACTTC
CDR3aa: CASSLEGPYEQYF
len: 13
d_gene: -
abundance: -
v_gene: TRBV28
j_gene: TRBJ2-7

CDR3nt: TGTGCCAGCAGCTTGCAGGGGGCGTCCTACAATGAGCAGTTCTTC
CDR3aa: CASSLQGASYNEQFF
len: 15
d_gene: TRBD1
abundance: once
v_gene: TRBV5-8
j_gene: TRBJ2-1

CDR3nt: TGTGCCAGCAGCCCCTCGACTAGCGGGAGAATTAATGAGCAGTTCTTC
CDR3aa: CASSPSTSGRINEQFF
len: 16
d_gene: TRBD2
abundance: -
v_gene: TRBV3-1/TRBV3-2
j_gene: TRBJ2-1

CDR3nt: TGTGCCAGCAGCCAATCGGCGGCAGGGTGGGTTGGGACCCAGTACTTC
CDR3aa: CASSQSAAGWVGTQYF
len: 16
d_gene: -
abundance: -
v_gene: TRBV3-1/TRBV3-2
j_gene: TRBJ2-5

CDR3nt: TGTGCCAGCAGCTCGGGTTGGGGGCTGCAAGAGACCCAGTACTTC
CDR3aa: CASSSGWGLQETQYF
len: 15
d_gene: -
abundance: -
v_gene: TRBV5-4
j_gene: TRBJ2-5

CDR3nt: TGTGCCAGCAGCTTGGGGACTATGGGCAATCAGCCCCAGCATTTT
CDR3aa: CASSLGTMGNQPQHF
len: 15
d_gene: -
abundance: -
v_gene: TRBV7-9
j_gene: TRBJ1-5

CDR3nt: TGCGCCAGCAGCCAGGGATCCCTCTCTGGAAACACCATATATTTT
CDR3aa: CASSQGSLSGNTIYF
len: 15
d_gene: -
abundance: -
v_gene: TRBV5-1
j_gene: TRBJ1-3

CDR3nt: TGCAGCGTTGAGCAGTTTTACAATGAGCAGTTCTTC
CDR3aa: CSVEQFYNEQFF
len: 12
d_gene: -
abundance: -
v_gene: TRBV29-1
j_gene: TRBJ2-1

CDR3nt: TGTGCCAGCAGTTTTCGCCCCTCCAGCGAGCAGTACTTC
CDR3aa: CASSFRPSSEQYF
len: 13
d_gene: -
abundance: -
v_gene: TRBV27
j_gene: TRBJ2-7

CDR3nt: TGTGCCAGCAGCTCCGGGACAGGGAATGCCTACAATGAGCAGTTCTTC
CDR3aa: CASSSGTGNAYNEQFF
len: 16
d_gene: TRBD1
abundance: -
v_gene: TRBV3-1/TRBV3-2
j_gene: TRBJ2-1

CDR3nt: TGCGCCAGCAGCCAAGTTACCGGGACAGCGAACACCGGGGAGCTGTTTTTT
CDR3aa: CASSQVTGTANTGELFF
len: 17
d_gene: TRBD1
abundance: -
v_gene: TRBV4-1
j_gene: TRBJ2-2

CDR3nt: TGCGCCAGCAGCCCAATTACTAACACTGAAGCTTTCTTT
CDR3aa: CASSPITNTEAFF
len: 13
d_gene: -
abundance: -
v_gene: TRBV5-1
j_gene: TRBJ1-1

CDR3nt: TGTGCCAGCCTCCCGTGGCGGGAGGGGAGGAATGAGCAGTTCTTC
CDR3aa: CASLPWREGRNEQFF
len: 15
d_gene: TRBD2
abundance: few
v_gene: TRBV11-1
j_gene: TRBJ2-1

CDR3nt: TGTGCCAGCAGCTTGTCGATCGGGAAGGGCAATCAGCCCCAGCATTTT
CDR3aa: CASSLSIGKGNQPQHF
len: 16
d_gene: -
abundance: -
v_gene: TRBV5-5
j_gene: TRBJ1-5

CDR3nt: TGTGCCAGCAGGACAGGGGGCGCGGCCGGCACTGAAGCTTTCTTT
CDR3aa: CASRTGGAAGTEAFF
len: 15
d_gene: TRBD1
abundance: -
v_gene: TRBV7-2
j_gene: TRBJ1-1

CDR3nt: TGCGCCAGCAGCTTGGTAGGCGGGAACGTCGGCTCCTACGAGCAGTACTTC
CDR3aa: CASSLVGGNVGSYEQYF
len: 17
d_gene: -
abundance: few
v_gene: TRBV5-1
j_gene: TRBJ2-7

CDR3nt: TGCGCCTCAAGGAGAGGTGTCGGAGAGACCCAGTACTTC
CDR3aa: CASRRGVGETQYF
len: 13
d_gene: -
abundance: -
v_gene: TRBV5-1
j_gene: TRBJ2-5

CDR3nt: TGTGCCAGCAGTTACTATCGGACAGGAAGCGGCGGGGAGCTGTTTTTT
CDR3aa: CASSYYRTGSGGELFF
len: 16
d_gene: TRBD1
abundance: -
v_gene: TRBV6-5
j_gene: TRBJ2-2

CDR3nt: TGTGCCAGCAGCCCGTCTTCCAGGCTCCCCTACGAGCAGTACTTC
CDR3aa: CASSPSSRLPYEQYF
len: 15
d_gene: -
abundance: -
v_gene: TRBV9
j_gene: TRBJ2-7

CDR3nt: TGTGCCAGCAGCTTAGTCGGAGGGGCAGATACGCAGTATTTT
CDR3aa: CASSLVGGADTQYF
len: 14
d_gene: -
abundance: -
v_gene: TRBV7-3
j_gene: TRBJ2-3

CDR3nt: TGCGCCAGCAGAAAAAATAGTCGGGGGGATAATGAAAAACTGTTTTTT
CDR3aa: CASRKNSRGDNEKLFF
len: 16
d_gene: -
abundance: -
v_gene: TRBV5-1
j_gene: TRBJ1-4

CDR3nt: TGTGCCAGCAGTTACAGGGCCAGGGGTTGGGAGCAGTACTTC
CDR3aa: CASSYRARGWEQYF
len: 14
d_gene: -
abundance: -
v_gene: TRBV6-6
j_gene: TRBJ2-7

CDR3nt: TGTGCCAGCAGCAAGGATGAGACAGGGGACAGCGTGAACACCGGGGAGCTGTTTTTT
CDR3aa: CASSKDETGDSVNTGELFF
len: 19
d_gene: -
abundance: -
v_gene: TRBV21-1
j_gene: TRBJ2-2

CDR3nt: TGTGCCAGCAGTGCGGACAGCTATAGCAATCAGCCCCAGCATTTT
CDR3aa: CASSADSYSNQPQHF
len: 15
d_gene: -
abundance: -
v_gene: TRBV2
j_gene: TRBJ1-5

CDR3nt: TGTGCCAGCAGCTCTGGACAGAACTATGGCTACACCTTC
CDR3aa: CASSSGQNYGYTF
len: 13
d_gene: -
abundance: once
v_gene: TRBV6-5
j_gene: TRBJ1-2

CDR3nt: TGTGCCAGCAGCAGGGACTTAGGGGTCGCTGAGCAGTTCTTC
CDR3aa: CASSRDLGVAEQFF
len: 14
d_gene: -
abundance: few
v_gene: TRBV7-9
j_gene: TRBJ2-1

CDR3nt: TGTGCCAGCAGCCAAACGGGTCATAGCTCCTACAATGAGCAGTTCTTC
CDR3aa: CASSQTGHSSYNEQFF
len: 16
d_gene: -
abundance: -
v_gene: TRBV14
j_gene: TRBJ2-1

CDR3nt: TGTGCCAGCATTTTAGGGACAGGTAACACTGAAGCTTTCTTT
CDR3aa: CASILGTGNTEAFF
len: 14
d_gene: TRBD1
abundance: -
v_gene: TRBV2
j_gene: TRBJ1-1

CDR3nt: TGTGCCAGCAGCCAAGCAGGGGGCGGCTACACCTTC
CDR3aa: CASSQAGGGYTF
len: 12
d_gene: TRBD1
abundance: -
v_gene: TRBV3-1/TRBV3-2
j_gene: TRBJ1-2

CDR3nt: TGTGCCACCAGCGCTCTGGGGAGGGGTGAAAAACTGTTTTTT
CDR3aa: CATSALGRGEKLFF
len: 14
d_gene: -
abundance: -
v_gene: TRBV15
j_gene: TRBJ1-4